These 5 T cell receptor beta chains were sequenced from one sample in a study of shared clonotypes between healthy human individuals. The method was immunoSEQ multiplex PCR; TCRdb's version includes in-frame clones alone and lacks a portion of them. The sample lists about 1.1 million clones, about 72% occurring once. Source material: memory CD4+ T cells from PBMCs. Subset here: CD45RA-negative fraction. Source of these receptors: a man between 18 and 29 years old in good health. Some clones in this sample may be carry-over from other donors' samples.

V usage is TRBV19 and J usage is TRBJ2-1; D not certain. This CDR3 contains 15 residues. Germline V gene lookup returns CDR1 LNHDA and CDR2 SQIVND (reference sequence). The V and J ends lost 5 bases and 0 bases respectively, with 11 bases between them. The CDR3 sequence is CASSVSWGSYNEQFF. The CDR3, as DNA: TGTGCCAGTAGTGTGAGCTGGGGCTCCTACAATGAGCAGTTCTTC.

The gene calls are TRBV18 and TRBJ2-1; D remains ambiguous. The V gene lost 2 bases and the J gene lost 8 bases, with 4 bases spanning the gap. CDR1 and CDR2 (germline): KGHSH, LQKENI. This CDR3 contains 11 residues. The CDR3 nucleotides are TGTGCCAGCTCACCATCGTATGAGCAGTTCTTC. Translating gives CASSPSYEQFF.

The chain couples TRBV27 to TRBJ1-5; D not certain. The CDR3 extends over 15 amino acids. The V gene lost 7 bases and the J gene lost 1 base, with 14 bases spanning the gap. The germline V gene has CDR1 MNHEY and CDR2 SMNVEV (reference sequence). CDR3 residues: CASKFGVSSNQPQHF. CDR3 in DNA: TGTGCCAGCAAATTTGGAGTTTCAAGCAATCAGCCCCAGCATTTT.

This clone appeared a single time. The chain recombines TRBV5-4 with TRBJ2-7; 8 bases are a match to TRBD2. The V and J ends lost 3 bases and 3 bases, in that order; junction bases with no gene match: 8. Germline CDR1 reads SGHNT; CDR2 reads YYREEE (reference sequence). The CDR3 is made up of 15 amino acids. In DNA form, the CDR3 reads TGTGCCAGCAGCTCCCGGGGGGGACGAAACTACGAGCAGTACTTC. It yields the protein CASSSRGGRNYEQYF. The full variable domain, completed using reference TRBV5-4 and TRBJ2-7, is ETGVTQSPTHLIKTRGQQVTLRCSSQSGHNTVSWYQQALGQGPQFIFQYYREEENGRGNFPPRFSGLQFPNYSSELNVNALELDDSALYLCASSSRGGRNYEQYFGPGTRLTVT.

CDR3 amino acids: CASSEAGLAGGLGYEQYF. In nucleotides, the CDR3 is TGTGCCAGCAGTGAAGCGGGACTAGCGGGAGGGCTGGGGTACGAGCAGTACTTC. This chain joins TRBV2 and TRBJ2-7; TRBD2 matches at 16 bases. This CDR3 comprises 18 residues. From germline, CDR1 is SNHLY and CDR2 FYNNEI. With 0 bases clipped from V and 4 bases from J, the junction kept 6 bases outside the gene matches.